The 27 T cell receptor beta chains below were found in one sample sequenced in a study of blood T cell repertoires in COVID-19. Generated by immunoSEQ multiplex PCR, the TCRdb table keeps only in-frame clones and is missing some. The sample includes about 160,000 clones, about 90% of them seen just once. Sequenced input: peripheral blood. The receptor set was obtained from a man aged 30 to 39 with COVID-19, enrolled during active disease.

The rearrangement joins TRBV11-3 to TRBJ2-2, with D perhaps TRBD1 (6 bases). V was shortened by 3 bases and J by 5 bases, with 13 bases between the two germline ends. Germline CDR1 SGHNT, CDR2 YENEEA. The CDR3 covers 15 residues. Here the CDR3 DNA reads TGTGCCAGCAGCTTCCTGGGGGCCGGTACCGGGGAGCTGTTTTTT. As protein: CASSFLGAGTGELFF. The variable domain in full, with the rest retrieved from reference TRBV11-3 and TRBJ2-2, is EAGVVQSPRYKIIEKKQPVAFWCNPISGHNTLYWYLQNLGQGPELLIRYENEEAVDDSQLPKDRFSAERLKGVDSTLKIQPAELGDSAVYLCASSFLGAGTGELFFGEGSRLTVL.

The chain joins TRBV5-1 to TRBJ1-1, with D uncertain. Germline CDR1 is SGHRS and CDR2 is YFSETQ. CDR3 length: 15 residues. The V end was cut by 1 base, the J end by 0 bases, with 10 bases between. The DNA of the CDR3 is TGCGCCAGCAGCTTGCGGGAGGGATTGAACACTGAAGCTTTCTTT. Protein sequence: CASSLREGLNTEAFF.

The chain joins TRBV10-3 to TRBJ2-7, with D possibly being TRBD2 (5 bases). Germline CDR1 ENHRY, CDR2 SYGVKD. The CDR3 consists of 13 residues. V was cut by 6 bases and J by 0 bases, with 9 bases left in between. In DNA, the CDR3 is TGTGCCATCAGCCTAGGGAGCTCCTACGAGCAGTACTTC. Residues: CAISLGSSYEQYF.

The rearrangement links TRBV7-9 to TRBJ1-1, with 7 bases identical to TRBD1. The CDR3 extends over 14 amino acids. Germline V lookup: CDR1 SEHNR, CDR2 FQNEAQ (reference sequence). V was pared by 5 bases and J by 9 bases, with 12 bases of the junction left unmatched. The CDR3 bases are TGTGCCAGCAGCGACGGGACAGTCAGTTTAAAAGCTTTCTTT. As protein: CASSDGTVSLKAFF.

This clone was seen once. The chain links TRBV4-2 to TRBJ2-5; 12 nucleotides align to TRBD2. Losses at the gene ends were 1 base for V and 5 bases for J; bases not matched to a gene: 5. CDR1 is LGHNA, CDR2 YNFKEQ, per germline. CDR3 length equals 16 residues. CDR3 loop: CASSQVRLAGGETQYF. Here the CDR3 DNA reads TGTGCCAGCAGCCAAGTAAGGCTAGCGGGGGGGGAGACCCAGTACTTC.

This chain links TRBV14 with TRBJ1-1, with D unclear. This CDR3 region has 18 residues. Trimming pared 3 bases from V and 0 bases from J, leaving 20 bases between. CDR1 is SGHDN and CDR2 is FVKESK in the germline V gene. CDR3 DNA: TGTGCCAGCAGCCATCAGATTCCCACTAATACGATGAACACTGAAGCTTTCTTT. This encodes CASSHQIPTNTMNTEAFF.

The gene calls are TRBV4-2 and TRBJ1-6, with 7 bases matching TRBD1. Germline V gene lookup returns CDR1 LGHNA and CDR2 YNFKEQ. The CDR3 covers 14 residues. The junction had 3 bases not matched to a gene; V was cut back by 4 bases and J by 6 bases. The chain's CDR3 is CASSLKGANSPLHF. In nucleotides, the CDR3 is TGTGCCAGCAGCCTGAAGGGGGCTAATTCACCCCTCCACTTT.

V is TRBV7-2 and J is TRBJ1-5; 10 bases match TRBD1. J lost 2 bases, V lost 4 bases, and 5 bases had no gene match. Germline CDR1 is SGHTA and CDR2 is FQGNSA. The CDR3 totals 16 residues. The CDR3 DNA reads TGTGCCAGCAGCTGGGACAGGGGATGGGGCAATCAGCCCCAGCATTTT. It translates to CASSWDRGWGNQPQHF.

This chain links TRBV7-2 with TRBJ1-2; TRBD1 agrees at 9 bases. After removal of 6 bases from V and 6 bases from J, the junction contained 11 bases not matched to a gene. Germline-derived CDR1 and CDR2 are SGHTA and FQGNSA. The CDR3 is 15 residues long. CDR3 nucleotide sequence: TGTGCCAGCAGTTCTACGGGACAGGGTTATAATGGCTACACCTTC. Its protein product is CASSSTGQGYNGYTF.

The chain has TRBV9 and TRBJ2-3, with 7 bases matching TRBD2. CDR1 and CDR2 (germline): SGDLS, YYNGEE. Trimming removed 0 bases from V and 3 bases from J; junction bases left unmatched: 10. The CDR3 runs 17 residues. DNA of the CDR3: TGTGCCAGCAGCGTAGGAGGGTCGGGAGGCGGAACAGATACGCAGTATTTT. This sequence encodes CASSVGGSGGGTDTQYF.

The gene calls are TRBV5-6 and TRBJ1-5, with 10 bases aligning to TRBD1. Germline lookup yields CDR1 SGHDT and CDR2 YYEEEE. The J segment lost 7 bases and the V segment lost 1 base, leaving 2 bases of the junction unmatched. This CDR3 comprises 14 residues. CDR3 protein: CASSLWDRGQPQHF. In DNA, the CDR3 is TGTGCCAGCAGCTTGTGGGACAGGGGCCAGCCCCAGCATTTT.

As DNA, the CDR3 is TGTGCCAGCAGTGAAAGACATAGCCAAGAGACCCAGTACTTC. It codes for CASSERHSQETQYF. The gene calls are TRBV27 and TRBJ2-5; D uncertain. V gave up 5 bases and J gave up 1 base, with 11 bases separating them. Germline V gives CDR1 MNHEY, CDR2 SMNVEV (reference sequence). CDR3 length: 14 amino acids.

The DNA of the CDR3 is TGTGCCAGCAGCGCAGGACAGTGGTACAATGAGCAGTTCTTC. Its translation: CASSAGQWYNEQFF. V is TRBV5-6 and J is TRBJ2-1; maybe TRBD1 (6 bases). V dropped 4 bases and J dropped 4 bases, with 12 bases sitting between them. This CDR3 has 14 amino acids. In germline, CDR1 is SGHDT, CDR2 YYEEEE.

The V and J genes are TRBV29-1 and TRBJ2-3, with 10 bases aligning to TRBD1. Germline assignment: CDR1 SQVTM and CDR2 ANQGSEA. V dropped 3 bases and J dropped 5; count of bases not matched to a gene: 5. The CDR3 contains 14 residues. The CDR3 DNA is TGCAGCGTTGAGGACAGGGGGTTCCTAGATACGCAGTATTTT. This gives the protein CSVEDRGFLDTQYF.

This rearrangement joins TRBV7-3 to TRBJ2-1, with 8 bases identical to TRBD2. The V gene end was trimmed by 2 bases and the J gene end by 2 bases; junction bases not matched to a gene: 2. Germline V gene sequence: CDR1 SGHTA, CDR2 FQGTGA. CDR3 size: 15 residues. This CDR3 is CASSLAGLAYNEQFF. The CDR3 DNA follows: TGTGCCAGCAGCTTAGCGGGACTAGCCTACAATGAGCAGTTCTTC.

The chain is built from TRBV5-1 and TRBJ2-3; D possibly corresponds to TRBD1 (6 bases). Trimming removed 2 bases at V and 3 bases at J, with 13 bases between. Germline-derived CDR1 and CDR2 are SGHRS and YFSETQ. The CDR3 totals 15 residues. CDR3 DNA: TGCGCCAGCAGCTTTTACAGGGTTTTTACAGATACGCAGTATTTT. Translation gives CASSFYRVFTDTQYF.

The V and J genes are TRBV19 and TRBJ2-1; no firm D call. Germline CDR1 LNHDA, CDR2 SQIVND (reference sequence). Trimming stripped 3 bases from V and 3 bases from J, with 9 bases between. The CDR3 has 14 amino acids. The CDR3 protein is CASSMGSFYNEQFF. CDR3 nucleotides: TGTGCCAGTAGTATGGGCAGTTTCTACAATGAGCAGTTCTTC.

V usage is TRBV12-3 or TRBV12-4 and J usage is TRBJ2-7; 7 bases line up with TRBD2. V shed 3 bases, J shed 5 bases, and the junction held 4 bases outside the gene matches. The CDR3 length is 13 residues. Here the CDR3 reads CASSFRTRHEQYF. CDR3 nucleotide sequence: TGTGCCAGCAGTTTCAGGACTAGACACGAGCAGTACTTC.

This chain links TRBV7-3 with TRBJ2-2, with TRBD1 identical over 7 bases. Germline values: CDR1 SGHTA, CDR2 FQGTGA. V shed 2 bases, J shed 3 bases, and the junction held 6 bases outside the gene matches. The CDR3 has 16 amino acids. The CDR3 is CASSLLTGRHTGELFF. CDR3 in DNA: TGTGCCAGCAGCTTACTGACAGGGCGGCACACCGGGGAGCTGTTTTTT.

The V gene is TRBV2, the J gene TRBJ1-2, with D perhaps matching TRBD1 (5 bases). This CDR3 comprises 16 residues. Germline V CDR1 and CDR2: SNHLY, FYNNEI. Trimming took 3 bases from V and 8 from J, leaving 22 bases between them. Written as DNA, the CDR3 is TGTGCCAGCAGTGACCAGCTGGACCTTAAGGGGTACGGCTACACCTTC. This sequence encodes CASSDQLDLKGYGYTF.

The chain joins TRBV19 to TRBJ1-5; D is perhaps TRBD1 (5 bases). Trimming took 1 base from V and 2 from J, leaving 27 bases between them. Germline V gene lookup returns CDR1 LNHDA and CDR2 SQIVND (reference sequence). The CDR3 is 21 amino acids. The CDR3: CASSIAFSGVSRRIGNQPQHF. DNA of the CDR3: TGTGCCAGTAGTATAGCATTTTCGGGGGTATCAAGGAGAATCGGCAATCAGCCCCAGCATTTT.

The V and J genes are TRBV6-5 and TRBJ1-3, with TRBD1 matching over 8 bases. There are 16 residues in the CDR3. V lost 4 bases and J lost 0; bases outside the gene matches: 5. The germline V gene encodes CDR1 MNHEY and CDR2 SVGAGI. This CDR3 reads CASSSMTGDSGNTIYF. CDR3 in DNA: TGTGCCAGCAGTTCAATGACAGGGGACTCTGGAAACACCATATATTTT.

This chain joins TRBV18 and TRBJ1-1, with D perhaps matching TRBD1 (5 bases). V was trimmed by 1 base and J by 3 bases, leaving 9 bases between them. The CDR3 is 14 residues long. Per the germline V gene, CDR1 is KGHSH and CDR2 is LQKENI. CDR3 sequence reads: CASSPLQADTEAFF. The CDR3 nucleotides read TGTGCCAGCTCACCACTACAGGCGGACACTGAAGCTTTCTTT.

This rearrangement joins TRBV10-1 to TRBJ2-3, with 8 bases lining up with TRBD2. Germline V lookup: CDR1 WNHNN, CDR2 SYGVQD (reference sequence). V dropped 2 bases and J dropped 6; count of bases not matched to a gene: 10. The CDR3 totals 16 residues. CDR3 in DNA: TGCGCCAGCAGTGAGATGCCCCAGCGGGAGAAGGATACGCAGTATTTT. It specifies CASSEMPQREKDTQYF.

The J gene is TRBJ2-5, the V gene TRBV11-3; possible D gene TRBD2, 6 bases. The CDR3 consists of 14 residues. Germline V gene data show CDR1 as SGHNT and CDR2 as YENEEA. Deletions cut 5 bases from V and 7 bases from J, with 17 bases between. CDR3 DNA sequence: TGTGCCAGCAGCCCAAGCCGGGAGTTCGGGACCCAGTACTTC. Its translation: CASSPSREFGTQYF.

The J gene is TRBJ1-3, the V gene TRBV5-1; no reliable D call. CDR1 and CDR2 from the germline V gene are SGHRS and YFSETQ. This CDR3 has 14 residues. Trimming removed 0 bases from V and 0 bases from J, with 4 bases in between. The CDR3: CASSLADSGNTIYF. The CDR3 DNA reads as TGCGCCAGCAGCTTGGCAGACTCTGGAAACACCATATATTTT.

DNA for the CDR3: TGTGCCAGCAGTAACACAGGGAGGGTGAGTCAGCCCCAGCATTTT. Translation: CASSNTGRVSQPQHF. V gene TRBV6-5 combines with J gene TRBJ1-5, with D maybe TRBD1 (6 bases). The CDR3 sequence is 15 residues long. The germline V gene encodes CDR1 MNHEY and CDR2 SVGAGI. With 5 bases removed from V and 6 bases from J, the gap between germline ends came to 17 bases.